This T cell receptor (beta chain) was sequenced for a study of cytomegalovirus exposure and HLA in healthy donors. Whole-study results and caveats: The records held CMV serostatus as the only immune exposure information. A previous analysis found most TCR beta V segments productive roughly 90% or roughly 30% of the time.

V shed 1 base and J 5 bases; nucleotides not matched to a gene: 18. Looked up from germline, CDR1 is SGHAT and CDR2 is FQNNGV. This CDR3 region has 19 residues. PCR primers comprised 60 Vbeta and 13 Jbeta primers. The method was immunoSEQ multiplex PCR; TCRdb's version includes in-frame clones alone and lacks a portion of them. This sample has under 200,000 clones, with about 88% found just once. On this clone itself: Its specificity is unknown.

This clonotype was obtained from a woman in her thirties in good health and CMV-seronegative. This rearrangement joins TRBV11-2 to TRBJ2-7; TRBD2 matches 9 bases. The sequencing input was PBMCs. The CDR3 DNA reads TGTGCCAGCAGCTTAGTCCGAGTGTTAGGGCGGGGGGGCAAGAACGAGCAGTACTTC. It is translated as CASSLVRVLGRGGKNEQYF.